This TCR beta chain was recorded in a study of identical twins. Study findings and constraints: The models systematically underestimated how much out-of-frame TCR alpha was shared in monozygotic twins.

All of the donors were Caucasians in good health. Each CDR3 protein is one row after TCRdb ran MiXCR on the 5' RACE reads. The sample records 520,000 or so distinct CDR3 sequences, less than 25% being singletons. In regard to this clonotype: Its antigen is unknown.

The sample was also linked to a second study, of T cells expressing NK-cell markers. That work adds: The eight sequenced donors comprised seven who were HCMV-seropositive and one who was seronegative.

Specimen: CD4+ T cells sorted from blood. The TCR comes from a woman aged 18-29 years in good health.

The CDR3 region has the DNA TGTGCCAGCAGCTCCCTGGGAGGTACGCAGTATTTT. Residues: CASSSLGGTQYF. The chain combines TRBV7-2 with TRBJ2-3, with TRBD2 as a possible D gene (6 bases). The germline V gene has CDR1 SGHTA and CDR2 FQGNSA. The length of the CDR3 is 12 residues. Trimming cost V 4 bases and J 8 bases, with 10 bases left between them.